This T cell receptor beta chain was retrieved from a study of shared clonotypes between healthy human individuals. The assay was immunoSEQ multiplex PCR, and TCRdb's table has in-frame clones only and misses some. Of over a million clones in the sample, more than 95% are singletons; the top ten hold 1% to 1.5%. Note on this clone: Different DNA sequences within this sample yield the same CDR3.

Trimming left V 0 bases short and J 1 base short, with 11 bases between. This CDR3 comprises 16 residues. Germline assignment: CDR1 ENHRY and CDR2 SYGVKD. Source material: naive CD4+ T cells sorted from blood. Subset defined: CD45RA+ positively selected. The rearrangement joins TRBV10-3 to TRBJ2-3; no clear D gene. This receptor was taken from a man aged 25-45 years in good health. The CDR3 nucleotides read TGTGCCATCAGTGAGTCCCTTTCGGCTGGCACAGATACGCAGTATTTT. Its translation is CAISESLSAGTDTQYF.